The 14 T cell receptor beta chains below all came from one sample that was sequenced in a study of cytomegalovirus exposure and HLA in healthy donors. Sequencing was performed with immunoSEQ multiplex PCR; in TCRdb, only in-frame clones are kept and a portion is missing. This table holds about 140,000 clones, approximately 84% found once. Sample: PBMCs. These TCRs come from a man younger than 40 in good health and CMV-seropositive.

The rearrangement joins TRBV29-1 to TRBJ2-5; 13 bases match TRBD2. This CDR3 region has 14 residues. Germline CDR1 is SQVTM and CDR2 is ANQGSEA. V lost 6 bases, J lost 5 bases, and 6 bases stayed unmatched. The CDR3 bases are TGCAGCGTCGGACTAGCGGGAGCAAGGGAGACCCAGTACTTC. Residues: CSVGLAGARETQYF.

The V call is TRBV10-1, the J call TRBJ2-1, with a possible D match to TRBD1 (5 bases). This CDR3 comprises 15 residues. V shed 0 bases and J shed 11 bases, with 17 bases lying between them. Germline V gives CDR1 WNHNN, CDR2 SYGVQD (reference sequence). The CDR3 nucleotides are TGCGCCAGCAGTGAGTCAAGAGTAGGGGCCTTTAAGCAGTTCTTC. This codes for CASSESRVGAFKQFF.

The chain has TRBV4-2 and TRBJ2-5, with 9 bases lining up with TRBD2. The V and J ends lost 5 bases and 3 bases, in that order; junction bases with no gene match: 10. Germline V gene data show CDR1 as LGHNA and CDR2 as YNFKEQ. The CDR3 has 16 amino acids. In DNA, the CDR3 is TGTGCCAGCAGCTTGTGGTCTAGCGGGAACGAAGAGACCCAGTACTTC. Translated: CASSLWSSGNEETQYF.

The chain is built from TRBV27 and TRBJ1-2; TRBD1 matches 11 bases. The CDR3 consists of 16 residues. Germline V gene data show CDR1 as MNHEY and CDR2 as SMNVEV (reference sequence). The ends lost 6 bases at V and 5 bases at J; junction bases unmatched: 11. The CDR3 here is CASREDRGQGTYGYTF. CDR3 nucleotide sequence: TGTGCCAGCAGGGAGGACAGGGGGCAAGGCACATATGGCTACACCTTC.

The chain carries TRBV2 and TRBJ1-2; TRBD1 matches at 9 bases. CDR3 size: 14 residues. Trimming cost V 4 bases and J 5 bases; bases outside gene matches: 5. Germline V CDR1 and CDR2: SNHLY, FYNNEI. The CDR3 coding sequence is TGTGCCAGCAGTGTACAGGGGGCGCGGTATGGCTACACCTTC. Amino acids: CASSVQGARYGYTF.

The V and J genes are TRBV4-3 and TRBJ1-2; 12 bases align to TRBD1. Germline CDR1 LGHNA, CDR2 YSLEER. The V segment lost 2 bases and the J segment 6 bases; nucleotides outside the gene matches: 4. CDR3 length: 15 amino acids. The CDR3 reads CASSQTGTGGHGYTF. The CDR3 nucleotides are TGCGCCAGCAGCCAAACCGGGACAGGGGGCCATGGCTACACCTTC.

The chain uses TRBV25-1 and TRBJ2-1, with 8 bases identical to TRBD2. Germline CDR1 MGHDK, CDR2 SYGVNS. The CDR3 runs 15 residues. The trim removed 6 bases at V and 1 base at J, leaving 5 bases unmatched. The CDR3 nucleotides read TGTGCCAGCAGGGCTAGCGGGTTTTCCTACAATGAGCAGTTCTTC. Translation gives CASRASGFSYNEQFF.

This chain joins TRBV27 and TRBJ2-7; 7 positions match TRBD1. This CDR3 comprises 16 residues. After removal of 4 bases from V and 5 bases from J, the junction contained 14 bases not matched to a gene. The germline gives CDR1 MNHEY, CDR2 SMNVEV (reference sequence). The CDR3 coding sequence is TGTGCCAGCAGTTCCTACAGGGGTTTTACTCCTAACGAGCAGTACTTC. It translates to CASSSYRGFTPNEQYF.

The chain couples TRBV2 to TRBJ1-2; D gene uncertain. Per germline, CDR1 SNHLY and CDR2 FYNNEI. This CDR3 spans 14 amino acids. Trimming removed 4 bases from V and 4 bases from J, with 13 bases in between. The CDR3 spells CASSADSRSYGYTF. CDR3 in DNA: TGTGCCAGCAGTGCGGACTCTCGTAGCTATGGCTACACCTTC.

The CDR3 sequence is CASSDIWRSSSYEQYF. The DNA of the CDR3 is TGTGCCAGCTCCGACATCTGGAGGTCTAGCTCCTACGAGCAGTACTTC. V usage is TRBV18 and J usage is TRBJ2-7; D is possibly TRBD2 (5 bases). This CDR3 has 16 amino acids. V lost 6 bases to trimming and J lost 0 bases, with 18 bases between them. Germline V gives CDR1 KGHSH, CDR2 LQKENI.

The CDR3 reads CASSQGTGDNNQPQHF. The DNA of the CDR3 is TGTGCCAGCAGCCAGGGGACAGGGGATAACAATCAGCCCCAGCATTTT. The V gene is TRBV4-2, the J gene TRBJ1-5; 10 bases align to TRBD1. This CDR3 is 16 amino acids long. Germline-derived CDR1 and CDR2 are LGHNA and YNFKEQ. V lost 3 bases, J lost 3 bases, and 5 bases stayed unmatched.

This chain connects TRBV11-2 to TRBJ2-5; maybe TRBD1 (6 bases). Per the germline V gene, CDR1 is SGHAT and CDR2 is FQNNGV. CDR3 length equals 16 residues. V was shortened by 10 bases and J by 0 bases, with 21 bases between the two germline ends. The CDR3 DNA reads TGTGCCACCGATTCGGGCAGGGGATACAACCAAGAGACCCAGTACTTC. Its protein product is CATDSGRGYNQETQYF.

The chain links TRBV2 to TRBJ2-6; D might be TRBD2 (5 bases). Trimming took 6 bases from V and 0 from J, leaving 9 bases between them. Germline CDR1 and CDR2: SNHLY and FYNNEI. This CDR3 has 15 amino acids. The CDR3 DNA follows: TGTGCCAGCAGGATGGGGAGCTCTGGGGCCAACGTCCTGACTTTC. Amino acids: CASRMGSSGANVLTF.

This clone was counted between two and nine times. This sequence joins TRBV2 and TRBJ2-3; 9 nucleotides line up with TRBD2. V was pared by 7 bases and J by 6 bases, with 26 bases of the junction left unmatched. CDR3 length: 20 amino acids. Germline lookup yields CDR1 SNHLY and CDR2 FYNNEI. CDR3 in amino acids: CASTSFSSGGPPGVPDTQYF. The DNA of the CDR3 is TGTGCCAGCACGAGTTTCTCCAGCGGGGGGCCCCCGGGAGTTCCGGATACGCAGTATTTT.